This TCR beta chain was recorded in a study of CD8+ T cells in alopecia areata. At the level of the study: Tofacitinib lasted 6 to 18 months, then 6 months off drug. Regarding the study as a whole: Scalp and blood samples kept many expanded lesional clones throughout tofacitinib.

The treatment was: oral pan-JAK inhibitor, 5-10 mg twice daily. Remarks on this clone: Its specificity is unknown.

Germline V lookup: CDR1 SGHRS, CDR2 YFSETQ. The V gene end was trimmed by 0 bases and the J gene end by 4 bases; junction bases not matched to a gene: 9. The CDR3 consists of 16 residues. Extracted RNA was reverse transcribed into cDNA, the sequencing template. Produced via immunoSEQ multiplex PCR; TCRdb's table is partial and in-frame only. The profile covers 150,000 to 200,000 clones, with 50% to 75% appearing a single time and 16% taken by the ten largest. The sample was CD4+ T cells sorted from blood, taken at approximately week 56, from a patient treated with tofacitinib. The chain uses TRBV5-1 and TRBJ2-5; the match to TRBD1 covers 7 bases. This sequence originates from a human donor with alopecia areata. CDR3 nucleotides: TGCGCCAGCAGCTTGGACAGGGGAAGTATCGGAGAGACCCAGTACTTC. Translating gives CASSLDRGSIGETQYF.